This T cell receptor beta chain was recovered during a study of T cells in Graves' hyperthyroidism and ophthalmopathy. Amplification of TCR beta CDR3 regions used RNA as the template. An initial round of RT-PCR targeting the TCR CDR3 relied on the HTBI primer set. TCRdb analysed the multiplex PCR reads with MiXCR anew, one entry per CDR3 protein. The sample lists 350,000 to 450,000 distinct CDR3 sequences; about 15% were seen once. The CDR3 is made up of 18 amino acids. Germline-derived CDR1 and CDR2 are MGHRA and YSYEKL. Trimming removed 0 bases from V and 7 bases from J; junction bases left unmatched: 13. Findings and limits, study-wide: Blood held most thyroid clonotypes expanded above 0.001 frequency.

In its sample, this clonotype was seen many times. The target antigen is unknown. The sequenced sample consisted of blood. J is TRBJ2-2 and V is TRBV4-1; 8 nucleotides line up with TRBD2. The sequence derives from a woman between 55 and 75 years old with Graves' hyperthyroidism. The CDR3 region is CASSQDGGSGRSDGELFF. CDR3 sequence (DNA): TGCGCCAGCAGCCAAGATGGGGGGAGCGGGAGATCGGACGGGGAGCTGTTTTTT.